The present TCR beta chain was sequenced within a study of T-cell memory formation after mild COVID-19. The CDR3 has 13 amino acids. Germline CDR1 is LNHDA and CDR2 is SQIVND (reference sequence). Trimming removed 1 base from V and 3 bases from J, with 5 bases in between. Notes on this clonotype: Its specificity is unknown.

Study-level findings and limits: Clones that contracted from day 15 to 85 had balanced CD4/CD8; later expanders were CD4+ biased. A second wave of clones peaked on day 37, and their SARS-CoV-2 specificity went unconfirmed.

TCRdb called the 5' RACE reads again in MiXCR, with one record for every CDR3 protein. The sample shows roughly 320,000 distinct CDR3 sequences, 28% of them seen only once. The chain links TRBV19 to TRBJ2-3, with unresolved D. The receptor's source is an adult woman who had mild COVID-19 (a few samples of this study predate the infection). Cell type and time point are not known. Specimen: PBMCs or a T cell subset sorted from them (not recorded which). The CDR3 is CASSIAITDTQYF. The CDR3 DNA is TGTGCCAGTAGTATAGCCATTACAGATACGCAGTATTTT.